This TCR beta chain was identified in a study of T cell responses to AZD1222 COVID-19 vaccine. Germline V gene lookup returns CDR1 SGHTA and CDR2 FQGTGA. V lost 4 bases to trimming and J lost 5 bases; unmatched junction nucleotides: 7. This CDR3 contains 15 residues. Regarding this clone: Its antigen is not known.

Points from the study as a whole: White British donors predominated, females outnumbered males, and clonal diversity was possibly underestimated.

Assay used: immunoSEQ multiplex PCR; TCRdb lists only in-frame clones, some missing. The table shows fewer than 100,000 clones, with 70% to 90% occurring only once. The sample in question was peripheral blood, obtained 28 days after the second AZD1222 dose. The chain carries TRBV7-3 and TRBJ2-2; 7 nucleotides align to TRBD1. The receptor's source is an adult who received the AZD1222 COVID-19 vaccine. The CDR3 protein is CASSSAGTETGELFF. The CDR3 DNA reads TGTGCCAGCAGCTCCGCCGGGACAGAGACCGGGGAGCTGTTTTTT.